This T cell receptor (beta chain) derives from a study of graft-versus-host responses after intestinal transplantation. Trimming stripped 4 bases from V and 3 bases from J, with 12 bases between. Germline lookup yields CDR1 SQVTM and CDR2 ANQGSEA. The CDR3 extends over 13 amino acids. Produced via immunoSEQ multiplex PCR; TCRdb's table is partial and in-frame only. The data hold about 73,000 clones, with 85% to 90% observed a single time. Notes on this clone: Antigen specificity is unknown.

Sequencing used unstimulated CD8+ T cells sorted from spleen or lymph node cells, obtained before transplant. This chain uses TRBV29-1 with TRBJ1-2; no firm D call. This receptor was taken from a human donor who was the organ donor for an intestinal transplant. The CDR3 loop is CSVATGKDYGYTF. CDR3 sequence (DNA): TGCAGCGTTGCGACGGGGAAGGACTATGGCTACACCTTC.